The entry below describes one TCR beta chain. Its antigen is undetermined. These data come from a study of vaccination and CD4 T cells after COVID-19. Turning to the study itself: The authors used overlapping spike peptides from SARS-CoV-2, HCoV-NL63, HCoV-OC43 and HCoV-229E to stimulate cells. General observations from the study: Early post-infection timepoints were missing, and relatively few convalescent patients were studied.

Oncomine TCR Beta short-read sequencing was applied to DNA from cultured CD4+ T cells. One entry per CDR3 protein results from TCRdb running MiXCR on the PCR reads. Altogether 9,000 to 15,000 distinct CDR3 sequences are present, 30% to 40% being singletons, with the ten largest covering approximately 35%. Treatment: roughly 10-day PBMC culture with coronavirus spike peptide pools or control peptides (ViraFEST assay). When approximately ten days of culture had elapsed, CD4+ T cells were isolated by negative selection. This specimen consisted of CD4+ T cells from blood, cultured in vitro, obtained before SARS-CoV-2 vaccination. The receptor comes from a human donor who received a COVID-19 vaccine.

DNA for the CDR3: TGTGCCACCAGTGAGCGGGGCAAAGACACTGAAGCTTTCTTT. This codes for CATSERGKDTEAFF. The chain has TRBV24-1 and TRBJ1-1; tentatively, D is TRBD1 (5 bases). CDR3 length: 14 amino acids. Germline loops: CDR1 KGHDR, CDR2 SFDVKD. Trimming cost V 4 bases and J 3 bases, with 11 bases left between them.